A single sample is the source of the 2 T cell receptor beta chains below, sequenced in a study of T cells after yellow fever vaccination. Each CDR3 protein is one row after TCRdb ran MiXCR on the 5' RACE reads. The sample contains around 600,000 distinct CDR3 sequences, roughly an eighth of which appear only once. Sequenced here: PBMCs, sampled on the day of the yellow fever booster vaccination. These receptors all stem from a man aged 25-40 years who received the YFV17D yellow fever vaccine.

CDR3 nucleotides: TGTGCCAGCAGCTACACACAGAGTATGACTAATGAGCAGTTCTTC. Amino acid sequence: CASSYTQSMTNEQFF. The chain carries TRBV7-9 and TRBJ2-1; D uncertain. The V gene lost 4 bases and the J gene lost 7 bases, with 17 bases spanning the gap. The CDR3 length is 15 residues. Looked up from germline, CDR1 is SEHNR and CDR2 is FQNEAQ (reference sequence). Combining the CDR3 with reference TRBV7-9 and TRBJ2-1 gives the whole variable domain DTGVSQNPRHKITKRGQNVTFRCDPISEHNRLYWYRQTLGQGPEFLTYFQNEAQLEKSRLLSDRFSAERPKGSFSTLEIQRTEQGDSAMYLCASSYTQSMTNEQFFGPGTRLTVL.

The sample holds a few counts of this clonotype. The gene calls are TRBV24-1 and TRBJ2-1; tentatively, D is TRBD2 (7 bases). The V end was cut by 2 bases, the J end by 7 bases, with 29 bases between. Germline V lookup: CDR1 KGHDR, CDR2 SFDVKD. The CDR3 covers 20 residues. The CDR3 sequence is CATSDSFIRIGGGPLNEQFF. The CDR3 coding sequence is TGTGCCACCAGTGATTCCTTTATCCGTATAGGGGGAGGGCCGCTTAATGAGCAGTTCTTC.